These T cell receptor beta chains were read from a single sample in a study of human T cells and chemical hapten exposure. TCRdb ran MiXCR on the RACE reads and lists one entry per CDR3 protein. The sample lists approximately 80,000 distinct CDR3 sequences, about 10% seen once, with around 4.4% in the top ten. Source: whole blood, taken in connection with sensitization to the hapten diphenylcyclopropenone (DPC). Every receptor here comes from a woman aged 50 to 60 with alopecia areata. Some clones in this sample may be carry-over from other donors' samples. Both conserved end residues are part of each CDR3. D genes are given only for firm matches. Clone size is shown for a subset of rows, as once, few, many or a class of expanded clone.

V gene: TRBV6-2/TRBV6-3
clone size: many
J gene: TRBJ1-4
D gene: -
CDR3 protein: CATMDITDEKLFF
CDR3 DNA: TGTGCCACCATGGACATTACAGATGAAAAACTGTTTTTT

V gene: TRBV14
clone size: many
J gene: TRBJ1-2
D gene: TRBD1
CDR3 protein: CASSRLGQGADGYTF
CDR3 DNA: TGTGCCAGCTCACGATTAGGACAGGGGGCGGACGGCTACACCTTC

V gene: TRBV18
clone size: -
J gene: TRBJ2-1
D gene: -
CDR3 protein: CASSGGESYNEQFF
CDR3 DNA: TGTGCCAGCTCAGGCGGGGAATCCTACAATGAGCAGTTCTTC

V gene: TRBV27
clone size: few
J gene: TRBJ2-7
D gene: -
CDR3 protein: CASSLSIHVKHEQYF
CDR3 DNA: TGTGCCAGCAGTTTATCGATCCACGTCAAGCACGAGCAGTACTTC

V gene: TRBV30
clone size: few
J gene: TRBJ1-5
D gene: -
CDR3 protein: CAWSVLGGDRPQHF
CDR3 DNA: TGTGCCTGGAGTGTACTAGGCGGGGATCGGCCCCAGCATTTT

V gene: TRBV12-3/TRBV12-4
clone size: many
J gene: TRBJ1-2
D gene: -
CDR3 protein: CASILGGTNYGYTF
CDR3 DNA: TGTGCCAGCATCCTAGGGGGGACTAACTATGGCTACACCTTC

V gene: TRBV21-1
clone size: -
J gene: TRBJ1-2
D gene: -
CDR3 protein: CASSTRRGGTNYGYTF
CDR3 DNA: TGTGCCAGCAGCACTAGAAGGGGTGGGACTAACTATGGCTACACCTTC

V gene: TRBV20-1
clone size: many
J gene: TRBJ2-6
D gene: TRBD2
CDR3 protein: CSASIAGGPGANVLTF
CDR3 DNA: TGCAGTGCTAGTATAGCGGGAGGGCCTGGGGCCAACGTCCTGACTTTC

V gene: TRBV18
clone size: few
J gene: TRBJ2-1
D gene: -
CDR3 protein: CASSSGTPYNEQFF
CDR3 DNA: TGTGCCAGCTCATCCGGGACACCCTACAATGAGCAGTTCTTC

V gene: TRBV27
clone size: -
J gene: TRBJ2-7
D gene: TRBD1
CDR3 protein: CASRLKDRGLYEQYF
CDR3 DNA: TGTGCCAGCAGATTGAAGGACAGGGGATTGTACGAGCAGTACTTC

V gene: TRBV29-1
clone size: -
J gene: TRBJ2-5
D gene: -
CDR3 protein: CSGYRQGKETQYF
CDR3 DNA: TGCAGCGGGTACAGGCAGGGGAAGGAGACCCAGTACTTC

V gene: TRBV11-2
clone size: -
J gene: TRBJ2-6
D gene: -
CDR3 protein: CASSFTNSGANVLTF
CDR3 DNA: TGTGCCAGCAGCTTTACTAACTCTGGGGCCAACGTCCTGACTTTC

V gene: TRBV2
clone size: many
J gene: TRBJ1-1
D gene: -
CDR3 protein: CASKLTPRTEAFF
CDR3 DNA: TGTGCCAGCAAACTGACGCCGAGGACTGAAGCTTTCTTT

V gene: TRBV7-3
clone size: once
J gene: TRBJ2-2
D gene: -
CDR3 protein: CASRVYRDTGELFF
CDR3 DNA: TGTGCCAGCAGGGTGTACAGGGACACCGGGGAGCTGTTTTTT

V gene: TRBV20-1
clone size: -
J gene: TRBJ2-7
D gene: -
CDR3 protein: CSARGGTGRYEQYF
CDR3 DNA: TGCAGTGCTAGAGGGGGGACGGGTCGCTACGAGCAGTACTTC

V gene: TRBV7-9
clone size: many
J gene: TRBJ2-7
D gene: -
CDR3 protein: CASSLDYLLGSGAGRNEQYF
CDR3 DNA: TGTGCCAGCAGCTTAGATTATCTATTGGGATCTGGGGCTGGTAGGAACGAGCAGTACTTC

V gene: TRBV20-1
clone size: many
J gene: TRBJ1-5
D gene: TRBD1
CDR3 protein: CSARVDRGSQPQHF
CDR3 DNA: TGCAGTGCTAGAGTTGACAGGGGTAGCCAGCCCCAGCATTTT

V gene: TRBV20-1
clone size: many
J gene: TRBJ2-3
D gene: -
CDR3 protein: CSARKRTSFTDTQYF
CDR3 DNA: TGCAGTGCTAGAAAGCGGACTTCTTTCACAGATACGCAGTATTTT

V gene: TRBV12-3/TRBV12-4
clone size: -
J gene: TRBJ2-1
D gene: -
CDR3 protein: CASTPRRSSYNEQFF
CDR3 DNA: TGTGCCAGCACCCCGCGAAGGAGCTCCTACAATGAGCAGTTCTTC

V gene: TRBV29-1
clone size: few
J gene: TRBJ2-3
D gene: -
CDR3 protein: CSVEGRRESQNTQYF
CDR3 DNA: TGCAGCGTTGAAGGTCGCAGGGAATCGCAAAATACGCAGTATTTT

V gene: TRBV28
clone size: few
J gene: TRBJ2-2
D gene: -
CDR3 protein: CASRVGELFF
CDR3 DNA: TGTGCCAGCAGGGTAGGGGAGCTGTTTTTT

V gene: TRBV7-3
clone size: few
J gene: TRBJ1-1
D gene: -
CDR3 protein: CASSLYRGSNTEAFF
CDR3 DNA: TGTGCCAGCAGCTTATATCGGGGGTCGAACACTGAAGCTTTCTTT

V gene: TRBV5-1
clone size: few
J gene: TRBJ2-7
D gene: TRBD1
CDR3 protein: CASSSINLQGAYEQYF
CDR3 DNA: TGCGCCAGCAGCTCGATTAATTTACAGGGGGCCTACGAGCAGTACTTC

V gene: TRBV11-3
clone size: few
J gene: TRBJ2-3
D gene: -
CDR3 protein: CASSYGGGSDTQYF
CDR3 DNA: TGTGCCAGCAGCTATGGGGGCGGTTCAGATACGCAGTATTTT

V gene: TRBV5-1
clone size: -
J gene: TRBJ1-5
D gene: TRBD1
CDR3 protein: CASSLGTGANQPQHF
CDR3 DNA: TGCGCCAGCAGCTTGGGGACAGGGGCCAATCAGCCCCAGCATTTT

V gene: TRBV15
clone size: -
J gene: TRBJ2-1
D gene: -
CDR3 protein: CATSRDLVRNEQFF
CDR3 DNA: TGTGCCACCAGCAGAGATCTAGTGAGGAATGAGCAGTTCTTC

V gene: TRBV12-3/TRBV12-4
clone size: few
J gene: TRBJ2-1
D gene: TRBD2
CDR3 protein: CASSSRGGPNLNEQFF
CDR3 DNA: TGTGCCAGCAGTTCCCGGGGAGGGCCAAACCTCAATGAGCAGTTCTTC

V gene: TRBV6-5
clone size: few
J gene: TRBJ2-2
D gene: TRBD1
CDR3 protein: CASNRRQGGTGELFF
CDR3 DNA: TGTGCCAGCAACCGAAGACAGGGGGGAACCGGGGAGCTGTTTTTT

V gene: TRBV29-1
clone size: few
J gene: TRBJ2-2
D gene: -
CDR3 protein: CSVSQRNNPTNTGELFF
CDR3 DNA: TGCAGCGTTTCTCAGCGGAACAATCCAACGAACACCGGGGAGCTGTTTTTT

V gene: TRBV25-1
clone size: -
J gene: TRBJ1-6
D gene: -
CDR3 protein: CASSEARNLYWNSPLHF
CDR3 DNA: TGTGCCAGCAGTGAAGCCAGGAACCTATATTGGAATTCACCCCTCCACTTT

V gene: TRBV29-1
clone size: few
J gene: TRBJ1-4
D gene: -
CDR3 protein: CAQRGRVPGGEKLFF
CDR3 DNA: TGCGCCCAAAGGGGAAGGGTTCCGGGAGGGGAAAAACTGTTTTTT

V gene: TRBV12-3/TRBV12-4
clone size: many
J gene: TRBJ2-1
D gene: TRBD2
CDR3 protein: CASRRSSGREAEQFF
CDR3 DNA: TGTGCCAGCCGAAGGTCTAGCGGGAGGGAGGCTGAGCAGTTCTTC

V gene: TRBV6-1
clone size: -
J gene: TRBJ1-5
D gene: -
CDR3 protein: CASIVGGPVNQPQHF
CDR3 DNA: TGTGCCAGCATCGTGGGGGGGCCTGTCAATCAGCCCCAGCATTTT

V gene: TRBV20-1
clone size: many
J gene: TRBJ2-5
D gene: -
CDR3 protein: CSARGSGRAQYF
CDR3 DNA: TGCAGTGCTAGAGGTTCCGGAAGGGCCCAGTACTTC

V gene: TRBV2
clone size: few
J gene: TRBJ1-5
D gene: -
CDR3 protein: CASSKEQGYNQPQHF
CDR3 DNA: TGTGCCAGCAGTAAAGAACAGGGATACAATCAGCCCCAGCATTTT

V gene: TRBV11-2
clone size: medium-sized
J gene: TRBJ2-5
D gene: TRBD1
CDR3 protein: CASTNRGQETQYF
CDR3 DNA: TGTGCCAGCACCAACAGGGGGCAAGAGACCCAGTACTTC

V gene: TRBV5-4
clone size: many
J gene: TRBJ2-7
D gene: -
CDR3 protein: CASSLEGIYEQYF
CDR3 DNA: TGTGCCAGCAGCTTGGAGGGAATCTACGAGCAGTACTTC

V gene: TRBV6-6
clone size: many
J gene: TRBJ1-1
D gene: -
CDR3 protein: CASTTGKEGAKNTEAFF
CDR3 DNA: TGTGCCAGCACCACCGGGAAGGAGGGAGCGAAGAACACTGAAGCTTTCTTT

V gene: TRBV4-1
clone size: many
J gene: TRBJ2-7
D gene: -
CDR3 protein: CASSQATSSSYEQYF
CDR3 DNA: TGCGCCAGCAGCCAGGCCACAAGTAGCTCCTACGAGCAGTACTTC

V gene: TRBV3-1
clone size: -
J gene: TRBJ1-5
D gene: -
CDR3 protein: CASSQARNQPQHF
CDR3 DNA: TGTGCCAGCAGCCAAGCCAGGAATCAGCCCCAGCATTTT